One and the same sample provided the 4 T cell receptor beta chains below, sequenced in a study of blood T cell repertoires in COVID-19. Sequencing was performed with immunoSEQ multiplex PCR; in TCRdb, only in-frame clones are kept and a portion is missing. The table includes tens of thousands of clones, around 87% detected once. Sequences were obtained from peripheral blood. The source is a man in his fifties with acute or convalescent COVID-19.

The chain uses TRBV30 and TRBJ2-1, with D tentatively TRBD2 (5 bases). This CDR3 has 15 amino acids. The V gene's germline CDR1 is GTSNPN and CDR2 SVGIG (reference sequence). The ends were cut back, 1 base at V and 0 bases at J, with 10 bases in the middle. CDR3 sequence: CAWSDGLSSYNEQFF. DNA for the CDR3: TGTGCCTGGAGTGACGGACTTAGCTCCTACAATGAGCAGTTCTTC.

The CDR3: CASIEREYYEQYF. CDR3 nucleotide sequence: TGTGCCAGCATTGAGCGGGAGTACTACGAGCAGTACTTC. The chain couples TRBV3-1 (or the pseudogene TRBV3-2) to TRBJ2-7, with 8 nucleotides matching TRBD2. The germline CDR1 and CDR2 sequences are LGHDT and YNNKEL (reference sequence). The CDR3 is 13 amino acids. Trimming at V came to 7 bases and at J to 3 bases, leaving 5 bases not matched to a gene.

The chain recombines TRBV3-1 (or the pseudogene TRBV3-2) with TRBJ2-2; D gene ambiguous. CDR3 length equals 13 residues. Between the trimmed V and J ends, which lost 1 base and 4 bases, there was a span of 4 bases. Germline V gene sequence: CDR1 LGHDT, CDR2 YNNKEL (reference sequence). CDR3 loop: CASSQVSTGELFF. The CDR3 nucleotides are TGTGCCAGCAGCCAAGTTAGCACCGGGGAGCTGTTTTTT.

The chain recombines TRBV10-3 with TRBJ1-5; D is unclear. The length of the CDR3 is 15 residues. Looked up from germline, CDR1 is ENHRY and CDR2 is SYGVKD. Trimming left V 0 bases short and J 7 bases short, with 13 bases between. The CDR3 region is CAISESTSGGQPQHF. The CDR3 bases are TGTGCCATCAGTGAGTCAACAAGCGGAGGACAGCCCCAGCATTTT.